This T cell receptor (beta chain) derives from a study of shared clonotypes between healthy human individuals. Study as a whole: Donors had three CD4 naive, three CD4 memory, two CD8 naive and one CD8 memory plate apiece.

Concerning this clone: What it binds is not known.

Assay used: immunoSEQ multiplex PCR; TCRdb lists only in-frame clones, some missing. The profile shows 150,000 to 200,000 clones, 85% to 95% of them singletons. Notes on the study in general: How much donors shared clonotypes was expected to be affected by sequencing depth. A handful of donors showed sharing of approximately 5% of naive CD4 clonotypes.

Sequencing used naive CD4+ T cells sorted from blood. Specified subset: CD45RA+ positively selected. The TCR was taken from a woman younger than 45 in good health.

In DNA form, the CDR3 reads TGTGCTAGTGTAAACGGTAGAGGGACCGGGGAGCTGTTTTTT. Translated, it gives CASVNGRGTGELFF. This sequence joins TRBV12-5 and TRBJ2-2; a weak D match, TRBD2 (5 bases). CDR3 length: 14 amino acids. The germline gives CDR1 LGHNT, CDR2 FRNRAP. V was clipped by 7 bases and J by 5 bases, with 14 bases between them. Together with reference TRBV12-5 and TRBJ2-2, the CDR3 gives the full variable domain: DARVTQTPRHKVTEMGQEVTMRCQPILGHNTVFWYRQTMMQGLELLAYFRNRAPLDDSGMPKDRFSAEMPDATLATLKIQPSEPRDSAVYFCASVNGRGTGELFFGEGSRLTVL.